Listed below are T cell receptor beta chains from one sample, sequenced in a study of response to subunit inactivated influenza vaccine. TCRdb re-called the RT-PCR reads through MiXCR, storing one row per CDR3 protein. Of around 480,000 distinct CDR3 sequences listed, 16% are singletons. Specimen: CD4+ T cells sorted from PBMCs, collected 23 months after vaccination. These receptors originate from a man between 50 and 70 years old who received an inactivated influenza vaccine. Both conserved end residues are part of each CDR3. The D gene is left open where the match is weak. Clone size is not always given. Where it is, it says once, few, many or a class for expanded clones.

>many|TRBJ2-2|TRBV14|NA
CASSQFRFPGELFF
TGTGCCAGCAGCCAATTCCGGTTCCCCGGGGAGCTGTTTTTT
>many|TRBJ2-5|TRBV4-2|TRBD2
CASSQVTSGGAGRETQYF
TGTGCCAGCAGCCAAGTGACTAGCGGGGGGGCCGGGAGAGAGACCCAGTACTTC
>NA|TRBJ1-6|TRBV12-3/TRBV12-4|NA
CASSLSSSGSPPLHF
TGTGCCAGCAGTTTAAGCAGTTCGGGATCCCCACCCCTCCACTTT
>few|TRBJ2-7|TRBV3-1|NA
CASSQGTRYEQYF
TGTGCCAGCAGCCAAGGGACCAGATACGAGCAGTACTTC
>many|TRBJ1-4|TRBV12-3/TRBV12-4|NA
CASSFALYNEKLFF
TGTGCCAGCAGTTTTGCCCTCTATAATGAAAAACTGTTTTTT
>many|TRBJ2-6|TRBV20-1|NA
CSAREYRSGANVLTF
TGCAGTGCTAGAGAGTACCGCTCTGGGGCCAACGTCCTGACTTTC
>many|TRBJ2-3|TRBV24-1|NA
CATSDSGGWDTQYF
TGTGCCACCAGTGATTCTGGGGGCTGGGATACGCAGTATTTT
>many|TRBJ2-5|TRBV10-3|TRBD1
CAISEREGAGETQYF
TGTGCCATCAGTGAACGAGAGGGGGCTGGGGAGACCCAGTACTTC
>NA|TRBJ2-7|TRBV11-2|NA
CASSSRFRGDHEQYF
TGTGCCAGCAGCTCGAGGTTTAGGGGTGACCACGAGCAGTACTTC
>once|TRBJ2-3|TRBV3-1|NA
CACSHPLRLLGADTQYF
TGTGCCTGCAGTCACCCTCTCCGACTCCTAGGTGCAGATACGCAGTATTTT
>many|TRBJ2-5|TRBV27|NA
CASSSRQEQETQYF
TGTGCCAGCAGTTCCCGACAGGAGCAAGAGACCCAGTACTTC
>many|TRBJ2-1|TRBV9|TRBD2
CASSPRTSGSYNEQFF
TGTGCCAGCAGCCCCCGGACTAGCGGTTCCTACAATGAGCAGTTCTTC
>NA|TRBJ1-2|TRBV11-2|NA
CASSYGAYGGYTF
TGTGCCAGCAGCTATGGGGCTTATGGGGGCTACACCTTC
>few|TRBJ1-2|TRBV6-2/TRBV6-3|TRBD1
CASRSTGTGVRGYTF
TGTGCCAGCCGCAGTACCGGGACAGGGGTACGCGGCTACACCTTC
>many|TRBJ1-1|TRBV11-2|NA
CASSPHRGAGTEAFF
TGTGCCAGCAGCCCACACCGGGGGGCGGGCACTGAAGCTTTCTTT
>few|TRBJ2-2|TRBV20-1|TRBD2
CSARTRLGPAPELFF
TGCAGTGCGCGGACTAGACTGGGTCCGGCGCCGGAGCTGTTTTTT
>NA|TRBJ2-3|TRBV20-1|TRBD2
CSARRTSADTQYF
TGCAGTGCTAGACGGACTAGCGCAGATACGCAGTATTTT
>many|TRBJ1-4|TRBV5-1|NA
CASSLVQATNEKLFF
TGCGCCAGCAGCTTGGTCCAGGCCACTAATGAAAAACTGTTTTTT
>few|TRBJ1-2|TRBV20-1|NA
CSATVGVNHRFNGYTF
TGCAGTGCTACTGTAGGGGTTAACCACAGGTTTAATGGCTACACCTTC
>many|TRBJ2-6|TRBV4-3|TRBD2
CASSQDSGGSGANVLTF
TGCGCCAGCAGCCAAGATTCGGGGGGCTCTGGGGCCAACGTCCTGACTTTC
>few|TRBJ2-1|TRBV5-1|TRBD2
CASSEGLVNEQFF
TGCGCCAGCAGCGAGGGACTAGTGAATGAGCAGTTCTTC
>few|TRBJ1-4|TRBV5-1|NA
CASSLGGTREKLFF
TGCGCCAGCAGCTTGGGAGGTACACGTGAAAAACTGTTTTTT
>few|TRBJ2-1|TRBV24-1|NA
CATSDLRTSGEQFF
TGTGCCACCAGTGATTTGAGGACGAGTGGTGAGCAGTTCTTC
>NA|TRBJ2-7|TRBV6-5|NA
CASSYSDRDNSYEQYF
TGTGCCAGCAGTTACTCAGACCGGGACAACTCCTACGAGCAGTACTTC
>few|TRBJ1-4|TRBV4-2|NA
CASSQDRSQSNEKLFF
TGTGCCAGCAGCCAAGATAGAAGTCAGAGTAATGAAAAACTGTTTTTT
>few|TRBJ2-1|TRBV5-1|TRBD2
CASREAGGVFNEQFF
TGCGCCAGCAGAGAAGCGGGGGGGGTTTTTAATGAGCAGTTCTTC
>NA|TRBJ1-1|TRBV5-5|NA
CASSLGDKGTKTEVFF
TGTGCCAGCAGCTTGGGTGACAAGGGGACTAAAACTGAAGTTTTCTTT
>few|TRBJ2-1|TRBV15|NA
CATSRALNEQFF
TGTGCCACCAGCAGAGCGTTAAATGAGCAGTTCTTC
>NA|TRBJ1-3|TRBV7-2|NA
CASSSGFYGNTIYF
TGTGCCAGCAGCTCAGGGTTCTACGGAAACACCATATATTTT
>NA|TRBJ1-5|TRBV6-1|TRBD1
CASSQHGTGAQPQHF
TGTGCCAGCAGTCAACATGGGACAGGGGCTCAGCCCCAGCATTTT
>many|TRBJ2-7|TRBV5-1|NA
CASSSSLYEQYF
TGCGCCAGCAGCAGTAGCCTCTACGAGCAGTACTTC
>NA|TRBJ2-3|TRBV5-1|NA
CASSLNRVATDTQYF
TGCGCCAGCAGCTTGAATCGGGTAGCGACAGATACGCAGTATTTT
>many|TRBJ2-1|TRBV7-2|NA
CASSLDFGEQFF
TGTGCCAGCAGCTTAGATTTCGGTGAGCAGTTCTTC
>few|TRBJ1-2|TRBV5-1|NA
CASSLGSADYGYTF
TGCGCCAGCAGCTTAGGGTCGGCGGACTATGGCTACACCTTC
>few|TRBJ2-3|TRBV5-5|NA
CASSLVLPGRGTDTQYF
TGTGCCAGCAGCTTGGTGTTGCCAGGGCGAGGCACAGATACGCAGTATTTT
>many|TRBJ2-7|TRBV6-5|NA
CASSYFADSYEQYF
TGTGCCAGCAGTTACTTCGCGGACTCCTACGAGCAGTACTTC
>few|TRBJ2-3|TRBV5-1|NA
CASSPHTGGSTDTQYF
TGCGCCAGCAGCCCGCACACTGGAGGGAGCACAGATACGCAGTATTTT
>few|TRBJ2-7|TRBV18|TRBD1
CASSPRDRQPYEQYF
TGTGCCAGCTCGCCCCGGGACAGGCAACCCTACGAGCAGTACTTC
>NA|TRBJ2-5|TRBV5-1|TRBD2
CASSFHPNSGGKETQYF
TGCGCCAGCAGCTTCCACCCCAATAGCGGGGGGAAAGAGACCCAGTACTTC
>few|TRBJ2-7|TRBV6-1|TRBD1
CASRWRQGTYEQYF
TGTGCCAGCAGATGGAGACAGGGGACCTACGAGCAGTACTTC
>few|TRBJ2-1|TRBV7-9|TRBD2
CASSLGGTSGSEQFF
TGTGCCAGCAGCTTGGGTGGGACTAGCGGGTCTGAGCAGTTCTTC
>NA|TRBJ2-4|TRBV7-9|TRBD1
CASSFSSGGDIQYF
TGTGCCAGCAGCTTCTCGTCAGGGGGTGACATTCAGTACTTC
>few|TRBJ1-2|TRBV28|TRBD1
CASTRTGRDGYTF
TGTGCCAGCACCCGGACAGGGCGGGATGGCTACACCTTC
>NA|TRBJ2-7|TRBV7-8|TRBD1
CASSLPGQGINEQYF
TGTGCCAGCAGCTTACCGGGACAGGGTATCAACGAGCAGTACTTC
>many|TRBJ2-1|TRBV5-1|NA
CASSLGQSYNEQFF
TGCGCCAGCAGCTTGGGCCAGTCTTACAATGAGCAGTTCTTC
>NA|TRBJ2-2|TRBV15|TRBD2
CATSRGLGLAGTNTGELFF
TGTGCCACCAGCAGAGGACTCGGACTAGCGGGGACGAACACCGGGGAGCTGTTTTTT
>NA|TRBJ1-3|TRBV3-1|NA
CASSQVEVGRSGNTIYF
TGTGCCAGCAGCCAAGTTGAGGTCGGACGTTCTGGAAACACCATATATTTT
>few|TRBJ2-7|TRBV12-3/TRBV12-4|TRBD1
CASSTYRGSYEQYF
TGTGCCAGCAGTACCTACAGGGGTTCCTACGAGCAGTACTTC
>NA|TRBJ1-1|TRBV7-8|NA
CASSWRKNTEAFF
TGTGCCAGCAGCTGGCGTAAAAACACTGAAGCTTTCTTT
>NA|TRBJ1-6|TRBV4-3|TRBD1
CASSQETPRTGSNSPLHF
TGCGCCAGCAGCCAAGAAACTCCCCGGACAGGAAGTAATTCACCCCTCCACTTT
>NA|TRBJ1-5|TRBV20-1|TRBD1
CSGRTGNQPQHF
TGCAGTGGGAGGACAGGGAATCAGCCCCAGCATTTT
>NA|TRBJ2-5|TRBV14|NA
CASSHPLPGETQYF
TGTGCCAGCAGCCATCCATTGCCAGGGGAGACCCAGTACTTC
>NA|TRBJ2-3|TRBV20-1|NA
CSAWSSGTQYF
TGCAGTGCTTGGAGCTCTGGGACGCAGTATTTT